Following are 25 T cell receptor beta chains from one sample sequenced in a study of blood T cell repertoires in COVID-19. Measured with immunoSEQ multiplex PCR; TCRdb has only the in-frame clones, and not every one. The sample consists of roughly 150,000 clones, around 87% of them appearing once. Source material: peripheral blood. These receptors came from a man aged 18 to 30 with COVID-19, enrolled during active disease.

V usage is TRBV25-1 and J usage is TRBJ2-5; D may be TRBD1 (6 bases). This CDR3 is built from 16 residues. The ends were cut back, 2 bases at V and 1 base at J, with 14 bases in the middle. Germline-derived CDR1 and CDR2 are MGHDK and SYGVNS. CDR3 coding DNA: TGTGCCAGCAGTGAAGGGGGCAGGGCCGGCCAAGAGACCCAGTACTTC. It is translated as CASSEGGRAGQETQYF.

V gene TRBV15 combines with J gene TRBJ2-7; 8 bases are a match to TRBD2. V trimming: 1 base; J trimming: 4 bases; junction bases outside the gene matches: 9. The CDR3 sequence is 16 residues long. Germline V lookup: CDR1 LNHNV, CDR2 YYDKDF (reference sequence). The CDR3 here is CATSRVPLKREYEQYF. DNA for the CDR3: TGTGCCACCAGCAGAGTCCCCCTCAAGCGGGAGTACGAGCAGTACTTC.

A remark on this clone: The identical CDR3 is also encoded by other nucleotide sequences in the sample. The rearrangement uses TRBV7-9 and TRBJ2-3; maybe TRBD2 (5 bases). Trimming stripped 4 bases from V and 3 bases from J, with 8 bases between. The germline CDR1 and CDR2 sequences are SEHNR and FQNEAQ (reference sequence). CDR3 length equals 13 residues. This CDR3 is CASSSTGTDTQYF. For the CDR3, the DNA is TGTGCCAGCAGCTCAACGGGGACAGATACGCAGTATTTT.

The V and J genes are TRBV6-1 and TRBJ2-7; tentative D call: TRBD2 (5 bases). Germline CDR1 and CDR2: MNHNS and SASEGT. Trimming shortened V by 2 bases and J by 4 bases, and 15 bases separated the two germline ends. This CDR3 has 15 residues. The CDR3 nucleotides are TGTGCCAGCAGTGAAAGGGTAGGGAGAGGGTACGAGCAGTACTTC. Translated, it gives CASSERVGRGYEQYF.

Of note for this clone: Different DNA sequences within this sample yield the same CDR3. The V call is TRBV9, the J call TRBJ2-7; 9 nucleotides match TRBD1. The germline CDR1 and CDR2 sequences are SGDLS and YYNGEE. J lost 6 bases, V lost 2 bases, and 0 bases had no gene match. The CDR3 extends over 12 amino acids. The CDR3 bases are TGTGCCAGCAGCGTGACAGGGGGCGAGCAGTACTTC. This codes for CASSVTGGEQYF.

This clone has more than one count but fewer than ten. This rearrangement joins TRBV10-3 to TRBJ2-6, with D perhaps TRBD2 (6 bases). CDR1 ENHRY and CDR2 SYGVKD come from the germline V gene. There are 14 residues in the CDR3. The V and J ends lost 6 bases and 0 bases respectively, with 6 bases between them. In DNA form, the CDR3 reads TGTGCCATCAGGGGGGGCTCTGGGGCCAACGTCCTGACTTTC. Protein sequence: CAIRGGSGANVLTF.

The rearrangement links TRBV6-5 to TRBJ2-6; D remains ambiguous. The germline V gene encodes CDR1 MNHEY and CDR2 SVGAGI. V was pared by 5 bases and J by 0 bases, with 8 bases between. This CDR3 is built from 15 residues. The CDR3: CASSRLNSGANVLTF. The CDR3 region has the DNA TGTGCCAGCAGTCGCCTAAACTCTGGGGCCAACGTCCTGACTTTC.

V gene TRBV5-5 combines with J gene TRBJ1-1; D remains unclear. The CDR3 is 14 residues long. Germline CDR1 reads SGHKS; CDR2 reads YYEKEE (reference sequence). Trimming took off 4 bases at V and 1 base at J, with 11 bases between the two ends. DNA for the CDR3: TGTGCCAGCAGCACTACCACGGAGAACACTGAAGCTTTCTTT. Its translation: CASSTTTENTEAFF. The variable domain in full, completed from reference TRBV5-5 and TRBJ1-1, reads DAGVTQSPTHLIKTRGQQVTLRCSPISGHKSVSWYQQVLGQGPQFIFQYYEKEERGRGNFPDRFSARQFPNYSSELNVNALLLGDSALYLCASSTTTENTEAFFGQGTRLTVV.

This clone has just a few counts. The V gene is TRBV7-9, the J gene TRBJ1-1; TRBD1 aligns across 7 bases. The CDR3 sequence is 15 residues long. V gave up 5 bases and J gave up 0 bases; unmatched junction bases: 6. Germline CDR1 SEHNR, CDR2 FQNEAQ (reference sequence). CDR3 region: CASSVPQGLNTEAFF. CDR3 DNA sequence: TGTGCCAGCAGCGTTCCACAGGGGCTGAACACTGAAGCTTTCTTT.

This chain joins TRBV30 and TRBJ1-2, with a possible D match to TRBD1 (6 bases). This CDR3 is built from 11 residues. Trimming cost V 5 bases and J 8 bases, with 12 bases left between them. The germline gives CDR1 GTSNPN, CDR2 SVGIG (reference sequence). The CDR3, as DNA: TGTGCCTGGGGTTCTGGACAGGGCTACACCTTC. The encoded protein is CAWGSGQGYTF. Based on the CDR3 plus reference TRBV30 and TRBJ1-2, the full variable domain is SQTIHQWPATLVQPVGSPLSLECTVEGTSNPNLYWYRQAAGRGLQLLFYSVGIGQISSEVPQNLSASRPQDRQFILSSKKLLLSDSGFYLCAWGSGQGYTFGSGTRLTVV.

This clone was picked up many times. The same CDR3 is also encoded by other DNA sequences in this sample. V is TRBV10-3 and J is TRBJ2-3; TRBD2 matches at 12 bases. Germline CDR1 ENHRY, CDR2 SYGVKD. CDR3 size: 14 residues. Losses at the gene ends were 9 bases for V and 3 bases for J; bases not matched to a gene: 4. The CDR3 DNA sequence: TGTGCCATAAGACTAGCGGGAGAGACAGATACGCAGTATTTT. Translation gives CAIRLAGETDTQYF.

The chain links TRBV25-1 to TRBJ1-1; maybe TRBD1 (5 bases). V was trimmed by 2 bases and J by 4 bases, leaving 14 bases between them. The germline CDR1 and CDR2 sequences are MGHDK and SYGVNS. This CDR3 contains 15 residues. The CDR3 spells CASSEVQGVGTEAFF. CDR3 nucleotides: TGTGCCAGCAGTGAAGTTCAGGGTGTCGGCACTGAAGCTTTCTTT.

This clone has just one count. This rearrangement joins TRBV5-1 to TRBJ2-7; the match to TRBD1 covers 8 bases. Trimming at V came to 4 bases and at J to 1 base, leaving 1 base not matched to a gene. Looked up from germline, CDR1 is SGHRS and CDR2 is YFSETQ. The CDR3 sequence is 13 residues long. The CDR3 sequence is CASSRTGSYEQYF. The CDR3 nucleotides are TGCGCCAGCAGCCGGACAGGGTCCTACGAGCAGTACTTC.

The rearrangement links TRBV9 to TRBJ1-5; D is unclear. The CDR3 loop spans 13 amino acids. The V gene's germline CDR1 is SGDLS and CDR2 YYNGEE. Trimming removed 3 bases at V and 11 bases at J, with 15 bases between. The CDR3 sequence is CASSGDLSGAQHF. The CDR3 coding sequence is TGTGCCAGCAGCGGCGACCTTAGTGGAGCCCAGCATTTT.

The V and J genes are TRBV4-3 and TRBJ2-7; TRBD1 might be the D (7 bases). The CDR3 length is 16 residues. Trimming cost V 4 bases and J 5 bases, with 21 bases left between them. CDR1 and CDR2 from the germline V gene are LGHNA and YSLEER. The CDR3 loop is CASSPDGGGAYNEQYF. The DNA of the CDR3 is TGCGCCAGCAGCCCTGATGGAGGGGGCGCTTACAACGAGCAGTACTTC.

This clone was seen just once. The rearrangement uses TRBV9 and TRBJ1-1; D possibly corresponds to TRBD1 (6 bases). Germline V CDR1 and CDR2: SGDLS, YYNGEE. This CDR3 contains 15 residues. V gave up 3 bases and J gave up 0 bases, with 12 bases separating them. CDR3 DNA sequence: TGTGCCAGCAGCGAAGGGGGGGGAATGAACACTGAAGCTTTCTTT. It translates to CASSEGGGMNTEAFF.

This chain links TRBV7-8 with TRBJ1-2; no definite D call. The germline CDR1 and CDR2 sequences are SGHVS and FQNEAQ. CDR3 length equals 16 residues. Trimming took 0 bases from V and 5 from J, leaving 16 bases between them. The CDR3 DNA follows: TGTGCCAGCAGCTTAGCGTACAACCCTCTGAAGTATGGCTACACCTTC. Amino acids: CASSLAYNPLKYGYTF. The full variable domain, rest sourced from reference TRBV7-8 and TRBJ1-2, is GAGVSQSPRYKVAKRGQDVALRCDPISGHVSLFWYQQALGQGPEFLTYFQNEAQLDKSGLPSDRFFAERPEGSVSTLKIQRTQQEDSAVYLCASSLAYNPLKYGYTFGSGTRLTVV.

This chain joins TRBV6-4 and TRBJ2-7; D perhaps matches TRBD1 (6 bases). Germline V lookup: CDR1 MRHNA, CDR2 SNTAGT. The CDR3 spans 13 residues. V was pared by 10 bases and J by 3 bases, with 16 bases between. CDR3 sequence (DNA): TGTGCCAAAGGGGGACACGGAATCTACGAGCAGTACTTC. This sequence encodes CAKGGHGIYEQYF.

The V call is TRBV9, the J call TRBJ1-6; tentatively, D is TRBD1 (6 bases). Germline V CDR1 and CDR2: SGDLS, YYNGEE. CDR3 length: 17 amino acids. The V gene lost 2 bases and the J gene lost 0 bases, with 12 bases spanning the gap. CDR3 DNA sequence: TGTGCCAGCAGCGTCGGGCAGGGGAGCTCCTATAATTCACCCCTCCACTTT. This gives the protein CASSVGQGSSYNSPLHF.

The chain is built from TRBV6-4 and TRBJ1-1, with a tentative D call TRBD1 (6 bases). V lost 3 bases, J lost 1 base, and 12 bases lay in between. The CDR3 runs 15 residues. Germline CDR1 and CDR2: MRHNA and SNTAGT. In DNA, the CDR3 is TGTGCCAGCAGTGAGTCAGGGGAGACGAACACTGAAGCTTTCTTT. This gives the protein CASSESGETNTEAFF.

The chain has TRBV10-2 and TRBJ1-2; 10 bases are a match to TRBD1. The germline gives CDR1 WSHSY, CDR2 SAAADI. Trimming cost V 4 bases and J 3 bases; bases outside gene matches: 5. This CDR3 has 15 amino acids. The CDR3 here is CASSGRQGADYGYTF. For the CDR3, the DNA is TGCGCCAGCAGTGGGCGACAGGGGGCGGACTATGGCTACACCTTC.

V and J are TRBV28 and TRBJ1-1; TRBD1 matches at 9 bases. V shed 4 bases, J shed 10 bases, and the junction held 16 bases outside the gene matches. CDR3 length equals 16 residues. The germline V gene has CDR1 MDHEN and CDR2 SYDVKM. The CDR3 coding sequence is TGTGCCAGCAGTTCATGGGAGGGGACAGGGAGGTTTGGAGCTTTCTTT. This encodes CASSSWEGTGRFGAFF.

CDR3 in amino acids: CVTARGKNSPLHF. The CDR3 coding sequence is TGTGTCACCGCCCGCGGGAAGAATTCACCCCTCCACTTT. The chain has TRBV6-5 and TRBJ1-6; D unclear. Germline CDR1 MNHEY, CDR2 SVGAGI. The CDR3 loop spans 13 amino acids.

This clone occurred once. The gene calls are TRBV28 and TRBJ1-5; D call uncertain. Germline assignment: CDR1 MDHEN and CDR2 SYDVKM. The V and J ends lost 1 base and 4 bases respectively, with 5 bases between them. The CDR3 sequence is 13 residues long. The CDR3 protein is CASSLFPNQPQHF. In DNA form, the CDR3 reads TGTGCCAGCAGTTTATTCCCGAATCAGCCCCAGCATTTT. The full variable domain, with the rest looked up from reference TRBV28 and TRBJ1-5, is DVKVTQSSRYLVKRTGEKVFLECVQDMDHENMFWYRQDPGLGLRLIYFSYDVKMKEKGDIPEGYSVSREKKERFSLILESASTNQTSMYLCASSLFPNQPQHFGDGTRLSIL.

The V and J genes are TRBV6-5 and TRBJ1-2; weak D call: TRBD1 (6 bases). CDR3 length: 14 amino acids. V was trimmed by 0 bases and J by 7 bases, leaving 12 bases between them. Germline CDR1 is MNHEY and CDR2 is SVGAGI. CDR3 amino acids: CASSYSVQGFGYTF. The CDR3 DNA reads TGTGCCAGCAGTTACTCGGTCCAGGGGTTTGGCTACACCTTC.